This T cell receptor beta chain emerged from a study of radiation and T cells in renal cell carcinoma. The study's findings and limits: Top tumor clonotypes rose in blood 2 weeks post-radiation, then contracted.

TCRdb's table, derived via immunoSEQ multiplex PCR, lists solely in-frame clones and lacks some. Counted here are fewer than 200,000 clones, 88% occurring once; the ten biggest clones make up approximately 10%. This clone was seen more than once but under ten times. Its antigen remains unidentified. Described time point: blood 4 weeks post-SBRT, at nephrectomy. Indicated treatment: 15 Gy SBRT to primary tumor, nephrectomy 4 weeks later. The CDR3 spans 15 residues. V gave up 9 bases and J gave up 4 bases; unmatched junction bases: 11. Germline V gene data show CDR1 as SNHLY and CDR2 as FYNNEI. The V gene is TRBV2, the J gene TRBJ1-1, with 10 bases lining up with TRBD1. The TCR was taken from a woman aged 45-65 years with renal cell carcinoma. Sequences were derived from blood, sampled from a patient whose treatment included radiotherapy and nephrectomy. This chain's CDR3 is CASPGQGTFGTEAFF. Here the CDR3 DNA reads TGTGCCAGTCCGGGACAGGGGACTTTTGGCACTGAAGCTTTCTTT.